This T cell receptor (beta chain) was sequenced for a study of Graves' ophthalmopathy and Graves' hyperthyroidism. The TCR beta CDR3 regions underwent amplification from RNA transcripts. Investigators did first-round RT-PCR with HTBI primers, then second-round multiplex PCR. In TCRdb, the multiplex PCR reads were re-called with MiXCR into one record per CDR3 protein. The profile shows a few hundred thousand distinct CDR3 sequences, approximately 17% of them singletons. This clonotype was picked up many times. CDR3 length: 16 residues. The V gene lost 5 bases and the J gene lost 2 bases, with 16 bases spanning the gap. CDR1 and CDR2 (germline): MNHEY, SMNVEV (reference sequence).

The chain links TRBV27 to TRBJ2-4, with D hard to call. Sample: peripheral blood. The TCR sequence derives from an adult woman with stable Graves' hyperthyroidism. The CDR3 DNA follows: TGTGCCAGCAGTCCCTTGCCCGGCCGGCCCAAAAACATTCAGTACTTC. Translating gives CASSPLPGRPKNIQYF.